This TCR beta chain was identified in a study of CD8 T cell repertoires and HIV-1 epitope variants (dated by TCRdb to 2019 to 2021). Concerning the study at large: In separate culture wells, T cells were stimulated with each of twenty-five peptides that represented autologous and known Gag and Nef epitope variants. Among the control conditions were a peptide pool of CMV, EBV and flu, the Ebola AY9 epitope serving as a negative control, and a well with no peptide. The epitopes tested were three Gag epitope families plus Nef HW9 and YT9. Using the EasySep Human T Cell Enrichment Kit, T cells were enriched and then co-cultured with an equal number of autologous T cell-negative cells acting as antigen-presenting cells. Cultures were maintained for ten to eleven days in IMDM with gentamicin, and half-media changes adding IL-2, IL-7 and IL-15 were performed on days 3 and 7. An aliquot of 1M T cells was saved as an uncultured baseline condition, separate from the approximately 75 T cell cultures. Running each culture condition in triplicate, except for one peptide done in duplicate, gave a total of 83 T cell cultures.

The EasySep Human CD8+ T Cell Enrichment Kit was used on day 10 to isolate CD8+ T cells from every culture. Paper-wide results and their limitations: About nine antigen-specific TCR beta clonotypes were identified, of which more than five appeared to be cross-reactive for autologous or known escape epitope variants. Roughly 5 clonotypes recognized the Nef KF9 family and one clonotype recognized the HW9 family, while no responses were seen to the TAALDMSHF plasma variant. The assay could identify only TCR beta chains and pointed to proliferation in response to antigen, not to T cell function or cytokine profile.

To note about this clone: It has no known antigen specificity. Per-base qualities were not stored, and no clone one base away is much larger.

From its cysteine to its phenylalanine, the CDR3 spans 18 amino acids. The retained sequence is limited to the CDR3, 54 bases, with the frame set at the first base. The junction shows trimming of 4 bases on V and 0 bases on J, and the gene matches do not reach 8 bases of it. According to the germline V gene (reference sequence), CDR1 reads SEHNR and CDR2 reads FQNEAQ. Sequencing of TCR beta CDR3 regions was done on the immunoSEQ platform at survey depth. The QIAamp DNA micro kit was used to extract genomic DNA from every cultured and uncultured CD8+ T cell population. From the authors' description of their analysis: Samples with fewer than 5,000 productive reads were excluded, which removed about 6.5% of the roughly 80 HIV peptide-stimulated cultures. A MANAFEST web app trimmed sequences to CDR3 and removed nonproductive sequences, CDR3s under 5 amino acids, and those not starting C or ending F/W. To count as antigen-specific, a clonotype had to be expanded in at least 2 of 3 replicates compared with the no-peptide control at FDR 0.01, and only within one epitope family. A specific clonotype also had to show a frequency at least fivefold higher than in wells stimulated with peptides from other epitope families. TCRdb obtained this table from immuneACCESS and retained in-frame rearrangements with V and J assigned. These tables miss some clones; where compared with another copy, unresolved V genes account for less than half of the shortfall, and the remainder is unexplained. V and J calls and clone size are those listed in that table; D and trimming were worked out from the DNA. This sample gives under 6,000 clones in total; roughly 62% of them show up just once. Of the sample, 41% falls within the top ten clones.

The rearranged segments are TRBV7-9 and TRBJ2-7; 14 of the junction bases match TRBD2. The source of this sequence is a male donor with HIV. Sequenced input: cultured CD8+ T cells derived from PBMCs. The CDR3 corresponds to CASSSGTSGSLSSYEQYF. The sequenced DNA is TGTGCCAGCAGCTCCGGGACTAGCGGGAGTCTAAGCTCCTACGAGCAGTACTTC.